These 3 T cell receptor beta chains were sequenced from one sample in a study of blood T cell repertoires in COVID-19. Clones were read by immunoSEQ multiplex PCR, and TCRdb kept only the in-frame ones, dropping some. Of about 240,000 clones listed, more than 75% are singletons. The sequenced sample consisted of peripheral blood. These TCRs come from a woman aged 25 to 39 who had recovered from COVID-19.

The rearrangement uses TRBV6-5 and TRBJ2-1; no clear D. The germline V gene encodes CDR1 MNHEY and CDR2 SVGAGI. V was pared by 4 bases and J by 6 bases, with 10 bases between. The CDR3 sequence is 13 residues long. In DNA, the CDR3 is TGTGCCAGCAGTTTCTCCTTGTCCAATGAGCAGTTCTTC. Amino acids: CASSFSLSNEQFF.

The chain combines TRBV7-3 with TRBJ2-3, with 7 bases fitting TRBD2. With 5 bases clipped from V and 4 bases from J, the junction kept 15 bases outside the gene matches. Germline V gene sequence: CDR1 SGHTA, CDR2 FQGTGA. This CDR3 is 17 amino acids long. The CDR3 loop is CASSHLGGAPRADTQYF. In DNA form, the CDR3 reads TGTGCCAGCAGCCACCTGGGAGGGGCCCCTCGTGCAGATACGCAGTATTTT.

J is TRBJ2-3 and V is TRBV3-1 (or the pseudogene TRBV3-2); 10 nucleotides agree with TRBD2. Germline values: CDR1 LGHDT, CDR2 YNNKEL (reference sequence). V lost 0 bases to trimming and J lost 10 bases; unmatched junction nucleotides: 7. This CDR3 comprises 15 residues. This CDR3 is CASSQDTAGLAAQYF. CDR3 DNA sequence: TGTGCCAGCAGCCAAGATACGGCCGGACTAGCGGCGCAGTATTTT.